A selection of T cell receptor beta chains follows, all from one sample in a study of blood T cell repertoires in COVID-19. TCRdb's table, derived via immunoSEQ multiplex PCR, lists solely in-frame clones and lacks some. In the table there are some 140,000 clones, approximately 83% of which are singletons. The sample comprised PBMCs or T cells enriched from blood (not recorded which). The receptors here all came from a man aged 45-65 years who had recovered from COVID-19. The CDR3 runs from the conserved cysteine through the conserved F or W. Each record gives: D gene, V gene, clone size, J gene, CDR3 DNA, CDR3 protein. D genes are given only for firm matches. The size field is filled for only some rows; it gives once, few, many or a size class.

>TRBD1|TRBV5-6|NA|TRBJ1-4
TGTGCCAGCAGCTTCCGGGGGCCTAGGGGGCCAAATGAAAAACTGTTTTTT
CASSFRGPRGPNEKLFF
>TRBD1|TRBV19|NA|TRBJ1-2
TGTGCCAGTAGTATTTCGGGACAGTCGCCCTATGGCTACACCTTC
CASSISGQSPYGYTF
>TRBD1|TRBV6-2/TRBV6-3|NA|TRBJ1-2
TGTGCCAGCAGCGGGCCGGGACAGGGTTTTATTGGCTACACCTTC
CASSGPGQGFIGYTF
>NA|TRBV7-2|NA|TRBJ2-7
TGTGCCAGCAGCCCCCGGGAGCACTCCTACGAGCAGTACTTC
CASSPREHSYEQYF
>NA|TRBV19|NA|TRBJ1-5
TGTGCCAGTAGCGGGTCAGTCAGCAATCAGCCCCAGCATTTT
CASSGSVSNQPQHF
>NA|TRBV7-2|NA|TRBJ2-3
TGTGCCAGCAGCTTATCGGCGGTAGATACGCAGTATTTT
CASSLSAVDTQYF
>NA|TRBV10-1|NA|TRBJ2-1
TGCGCCAGCAGTGAACTAACGCGCTCGGGGCAGTTCTTC
CASSELTRSGQFF
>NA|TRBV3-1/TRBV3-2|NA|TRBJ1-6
TGTGCCAGCAGCCCGCGGGTGCTTCGTAGCTCCTATAATTCACCCCTCCACTTT
CASSPRVLRSSYNSPLHF
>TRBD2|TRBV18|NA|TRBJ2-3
TGTGCCAGCTCACCTCGGGAGGGGCCAGATACGCAGTATTTT
CASSPREGPDTQYF
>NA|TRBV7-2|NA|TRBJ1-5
TGTGCCAGCAGCTTAACGAGATCCCACAATCAGCCCCAGCATTTT
CASSLTRSHNQPQHF
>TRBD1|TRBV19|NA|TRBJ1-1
TGTGCCAGTAGTACACGGACAGGGACAGCTTTCTTT
CASSTRTGTAFF
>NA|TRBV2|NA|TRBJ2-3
TGTGCCAGCATGACCTCCGGGAGAGGCACAGATACGCAGTATTTT
CASMTSGRGTDTQYF
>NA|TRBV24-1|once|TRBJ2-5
TGTGCCACCAGTGATGGTCAGATCTCGGGGGAGACCCAGTACTTC
CATSDGQISGETQYF
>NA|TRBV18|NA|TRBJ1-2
TGTGCCAGCTCACCACCGGTCGGCAGGGACTCTAACTATGGCTACACCTTC
CASSPPVGRDSNYGYTF
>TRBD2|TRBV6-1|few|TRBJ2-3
TGTGCCAGCAGTGGGGTTACTAGCGGGGGGACAGATACGCAGTATTTT
CASSGVTSGGTDTQYF
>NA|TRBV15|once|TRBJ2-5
TGTGCCACCAGGCCTGCAGCCTTAGACAAGATCCAAGAGACCCAGTACTTC
CATRPAALDKIQETQYF
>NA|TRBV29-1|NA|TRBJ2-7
TGCAGCGTTGGAGATAAGGGGACTTCCTACGAGCAGTACTTC
CSVGDKGTSYEQYF
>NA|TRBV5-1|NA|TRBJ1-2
TGCGCCAGCAGCCGTGATCCAGGGGCCGGAACTGGCTATGGCTACACCTTC
CASSRDPGAGTGYGYTF
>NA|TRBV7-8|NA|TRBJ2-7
TGTGCCAGCAGCTTCGGGGAGCACGGCTCCTACGAGCAGTACTTC
CASSFGEHGSYEQYF
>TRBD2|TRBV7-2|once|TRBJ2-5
TGTGCCAGCAGACGAACGCTAGCGGGAGAACAAGAGACCCAGTACTTC
CASRRTLAGEQETQYF
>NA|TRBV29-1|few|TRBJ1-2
TGCAGCGTCGTTAGGGGCCAGGATGGCTACACCTTC
CSVVRGQDGYTF
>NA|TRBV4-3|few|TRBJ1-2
TGCGCCAGCAGCCAAGATGTGGCAGGGCTTGGCTACACCTTC
CASSQDVAGLGYTF
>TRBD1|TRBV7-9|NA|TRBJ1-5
TGTGCCAGCAGCTCAGGGACAGGGGATTATGGGAATCAGCCCCAGCATTTT
CASSSGTGDYGNQPQHF
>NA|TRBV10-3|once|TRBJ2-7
TGTGCCATCAGTGATGACAGGACCCCCTACGAGCAGTACTTC
CAISDDRTPYEQYF
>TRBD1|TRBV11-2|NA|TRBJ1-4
TGTGCCAGCAGCTTAGATCGGGACAGGGAAAAACTGTTTTTT
CASSLDRDREKLFF
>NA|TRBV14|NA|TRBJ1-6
TGTGCCAGCAGCCTCCGGGACAACCCCAATTCACCCCTCCACTTT
CASSLRDNPNSPLHF